The rows below give T cell receptor beta chains drawn from one sample of a study of blood T cell repertoires in COVID-19. Data came from immunoSEQ multiplex PCR; TCRdb stores just in-frame clones and leaves some out. The sample shows 200,000 to 300,000 clones, roughly 88% of them seen only once. Material: PBMCs or T cells enriched from blood (not recorded which). The receptors were gathered from a woman between 35 and 50 years old with acute COVID-19. The CDR3 runs from the conserved cysteine through the conserved F or W. D genes are given only for firm matches. Size is omitted from some rows. Given values are once, few, many or a class for expanded clones.

d_gene	v_gene	abundance	len	j_gene	CDR3nt	CDR3aa
NA	TRBV30	NA	12	TRBJ1-4	TGTGCCTTGACACCAACTAATGAAAAACTGTTTTTT	CALTPTNEKLFF
NA	TRBV9	NA	15	TRBJ2-2	TGTGCCAGCAGCGCAAAAGACGACAGGACCGGGGAGCTGTTTTTT	CASSAKDDRTGELFF
NA	TRBV24-1	NA	15	TRBJ1-3	TGTGCCACCAGTGACGGACTGTCCTCTGGAAACACCATATATTTT	CATSDGLSSGNTIYF
TRBD2	TRBV19	once	16	TRBJ2-1	TGTGCCAGTAGTACTACGGGACTAGTTTTCGGCAATGAGCAGTTCTTC	CASSTTGLVFGNEQFF
NA	TRBV6-5	NA	14	TRBJ2-1	TGTGCCAGCTCCAAGAGGGCGATTTACAATGAGCAGTTCTTC	CASSKRAIYNEQFF
NA	TRBV7-2	NA	15	TRBJ2-7	TGTGCCAGCAGCTCCAATCGACAGGTCTCCTACGAGCAGTACTTC	CASSSNRQVSYEQYF
TRBD1	TRBV30	NA	13	TRBJ2-5	TGTGCCTGGAGTCGACTGACAGGGGAGACCCAGTACTTC	CAWSRLTGETQYF
NA	TRBV30	NA	15	TRBJ1-5	TGTGCCTGGAGCCGACAGGCCCCACGCAATCAGCCCCAGCATTTT	CAWSRQAPRNQPQHF
NA	TRBV7-2	NA	13	TRBJ1-2	TGTGCCAGCAGCTTAGTCTTGAACTATGGCTACACCTTC	CASSLVLNYGYTF
NA	TRBV6-5	NA	14	TRBJ1-6	TGTGCCAGCAGTTACAAGGGAGGTAATTCACCCCTCCACTTT	CASSYKGGNSPLHF
NA	TRBV30	once	13	TRBJ1-2	TGTGCCTGGACCCAAGGGGGGGGCGACGGCTACACCTTC	CAWTQGGGDGYTF
TRBD2	TRBV5-4	NA	18	TRBJ2-5	TGTGCCAGCAGCGAAACTGCGACTAGCGGGATTTCCAGAGAGACCCAGTACTTC	CASSETATSGISRETQYF
TRBD1	TRBV6-2/TRBV6-3	NA	19	TRBJ2-4	TGTGCCAGCAGTTACGGGGGACAGGTAACCCGGTCGTCCAAAAACATTCAGTACTTC	CASSYGGQVTRSSKNIQYF
NA	TRBV5-1	NA	14	TRBJ2-1	TGCGCCAGCAGGTTGGAGGCACAGACGAATGAGCAGTTCTTC	CASRLEAQTNEQFF
NA	TRBV7-9	NA	13	TRBJ1-2	TGTGCCAGCAGCTTAGGGAGGGACTATGGCTACACCTTC	CASSLGRDYGYTF
NA	TRBV3-1/TRBV3-2	NA	14	TRBJ2-7	TGTGCCAGCAGCCAAGAAACAGGGCACTACGAGCAGTACTTC	CASSQETGHYEQYF
NA	TRBV15	NA	14	TRBJ2-4	TGTGCCACCAGCTGGGCGGGGGCCAAAAACATTCAGTACTTC	CATSWAGAKNIQYF
NA	TRBV11-2	NA	15	TRBJ1-4	TGTGCCAGCAGCTTAGAGGGGCGTACAAGGTCAAAACTGTTTTTT	CASSLEGRTRSKLFF
NA	TRBV10-1	few	13	TRBJ1-1	TGCGCCAGCAGTGAACTTCTGAACACTGAAGCTTTCTTT	CASSELLNTEAFF
TRBD1	TRBV4-1	NA	15	TRBJ1-2	TGCGCCAGCAGCCAACCGGACAGGGAAGGGGGTGGCTACACCTTC	CASSQPDREGGGYTF
NA	TRBV5-4	NA	14	TRBJ1-2	TGTGCCAGCAGCTTGGACAGGGCGAGTATTGGCTACACCTTC	CASSLDRASIGYTF
TRBD1	TRBV19	NA	15	TRBJ2-5	TGTGCCAGTAGTAGAAACAGGGGCTTCCAAGAGACCCAGTACTTC	CASSRNRGFQETQYF
TRBD2	TRBV27	NA	16	TRBJ2-1	TGTGCCAGCAGTTTATCTTGGCTAGCGGGAGGGGATGAGCAGTTCTTC	CASSLSWLAGGDEQFF
NA	TRBV2	NA	12	TRBJ1-1	TGTGCCAGCAATCGGGTAAACACTGAAGCTTTCTTT	CASNRVNTEAFF
NA	TRBV30	NA	13	TRBJ1-2	TGTGCCTGGACCTTGGAGTTAGGCTATGGCTACACCTTC	CAWTLELGYGYTF
NA	TRBV6-1	NA	12	TRBJ1-1	TGTGCCAGCAGTGATAGATACACTGAAGCTTTCTTT	CASSDRYTEAFF
NA	TRBV3-1/TRBV3-2	NA	15	TRBJ1-5	TGTGCCAGCAGCCAAGACGGAGGTTTAGGACAGCCCCAGCATTTT	CASSQDGGLGQPQHF
NA	TRBV30	NA	14	TRBJ2-2	TGTGCCTGGGAAGAGGTCAGGGTTTCCGGGGAGCTGTTTTTT	CAWEEVRVSGELFF